The 15 T cell receptor beta chains below all came from one sample that was sequenced in a study of cytomegalovirus exposure and HLA in healthy donors. With 60 Vbeta and 13 Jbeta primers, the PCR was carried out. Method: immunoSEQ multiplex PCR; TCRdb's copy keeps in-frame clones and lacks some. The sample comprises some 110,000 clones, 74% of which are singletons, and around a tenth rests with the top ten. Sequences were obtained from PBMCs. These receptors were obtained from a woman aged 45-60 years in good health and CMV-seropositive.

This sequence joins TRBV19 and TRBJ1-1, with 7 nucleotides matching TRBD1. Losses at the gene ends were 1 base for V and 9 bases for J; bases not matched to a gene: 5. The CDR3 runs to 13 residues. Germline CDR1 LNHDA, CDR2 SQIVND (reference sequence). CDR3 DNA sequence: TGTGCCAGTAGTATAGTTCAGGGGGAAAAAGCTTTCTTT. This translates into CASSIVQGEKAFF.

The CDR3 nucleotides read TGTGCCAGCGGAAGGGAGTTGAGCTTCTACGAGCAGTACTTC. Its translation is CASGRELSFYEQYF. The chain recombines TRBV6-1 with TRBJ2-5; maybe TRBD2 (5 bases). The J call is in doubt because the DNA end fits TRBJ2-7 better. The germline V gene encodes CDR1 MNHNS and CDR2 SASEGT. This CDR3 has 14 amino acids.

This sequence joins TRBV6-1 and TRBJ2-1; 7 nucleotides line up with TRBD1. After removal of 0 bases from V and 6 bases from J, the junction contained 14 bases not matched to a gene. CDR3 length: 18 amino acids. Germline V gene sequence: CDR1 MNHNS, CDR2 SASEGT. CDR3 sequence reads: CASSEAGTAKGLSNEQFF. The CDR3 nucleotides read TGTGCCAGCAGTGAAGCGGGGACAGCCAAGGGTTTGTCCAATGAGCAGTTCTTC.

J is TRBJ1-5 and V is TRBV4-3; tentatively, D is TRBD1 (6 bases). V gave up 3 bases and J gave up 1 base, with 7 bases separating them. CDR1 LGHNA and CDR2 YSLEER come from the germline V gene. The CDR3 is 14 residues long. The CDR3 coding sequence is TGCGCCAGCAGCCAGGACAGCAGCAATCAGCCCCAGCATTTT. Its translation is CASSQDSSNQPQHF.

In the case of this clone: The same CDR3 arises from other DNA sequences in this sample as well. The chain couples TRBV2 to TRBJ2-5; a possible D gene is TRBD1 (6 bases). This CDR3 comprises 13 residues. The germline CDR1 and CDR2 sequences are SNHLY and FYNNEI. With 2 bases removed from V and 5 bases from J, the gap between germline ends came to 9 bases. The CDR3 sequence is CASSELGGETQYF. In DNA, the CDR3 is TGTGCCAGCAGTGAACTTGGGGGCGAGACCCAGTACTTC.

The chain links TRBV5-1 to TRBJ2-7, with 8 bases matching TRBD1. CDR1 is SGHRS and CDR2 is YFSETQ in the germline V gene. V lost 3 bases to trimming and J lost 6 bases; unmatched junction nucleotides: 8. The CDR3 has 14 residues. The CDR3 is CASSSPGTGLEQYF. CDR3 bases: TGCGCCAGCAGCTCCCCCGGGACAGGTCTCGAGCAGTACTTC.

V is TRBV7-7 and J is TRBJ1-1, with D unresolved. The ends were cut back, 2 bases at V and 6 bases at J, with 10 bases in the middle. CDR3 length equals 13 residues. Germline V gene sequence: CDR1 SSHAT, CDR2 FNYEAQ (reference sequence). Written as DNA, the CDR3 is TGTGCCAGCAGCTTAATATACGGGGCTGAAGCTTTCTTT. It is translated as CASSLIYGAEAFF.

J is TRBJ2-3 and V is TRBV4-2, with TRBD2 matching 14 bases. The CDR3 runs to 17 residues. Germline-derived CDR1 and CDR2 are LGHNA and YNFKEQ. J gave up 2 bases and V 2 bases, and 3 bases lay outside the gene matches. The DNA of the CDR3 is TGTGCCAGCAGCCAACCGACTAGCGGGGGGGCCACAGATACGCAGTATTTT. This sequence encodes CASSQPTSGGATDTQYF.

The chain is built from TRBV19 and TRBJ2-5; TRBD2 aligns across 10 bases. The CDR3 covers 14 residues. Germline V gives CDR1 LNHDA, CDR2 SQIVND (reference sequence). The V and J ends lost 6 bases and 2 bases, in that order; junction bases with no gene match: 3. CDR3 residues: CASSASGGQETQYF. CDR3 sequence (DNA): TGTGCCAGTAGCGCTAGCGGGGGACAAGAGACCCAGTACTTC.

The genes are TRBV7-3 and TRBJ2-5; 14 bases line up with TRBD2. V shed 4 bases and J 2 bases; nucleotides not matched to a gene: 6. The CDR3 has 17 amino acids. In germline, CDR1 is SGHTA, CDR2 FQGTGA. The CDR3: CASSSGLAGGGQETQYF. CDR3 DNA: TGTGCCAGCAGCTCAGGACTAGCGGGGGGAGGGCAAGAGACCCAGTACTTC.

This clone was seen only a few times. The rearrangement joins TRBV4-3 to TRBJ1-4; D gene ambiguous. Per germline, CDR1 LGHNA and CDR2 YSLEER. Trimming shortened V by 5 bases and J by 11 bases, and 21 bases separated the two germline ends. This CDR3 is built from 15 residues. The CDR3 sequence is CASSFTAQKMSKLFF. CDR3 nucleotide sequence: TGCGCCAGCAGCTTTACGGCACAGAAAATGAGCAAACTGTTTTTT.

The chain uses TRBV5-1 and TRBJ1-1, with unresolved D. The CDR3 is 16 amino acids. The V gene's germline CDR1 is SGHRS and CDR2 YFSETQ. V was trimmed by 6 bases and J by 0 bases, leaving 18 bases between them. DNA of the CDR3: TGCGCCAGCAAGTCGAATCGCGCCTCCATGAACACTGAAGCTTTCTTT. Its translation: CASKSNRASMNTEAFF.

The CDR3: CASSETQGRNQPQHF. CDR3 sequence (DNA): TGTGCCAGTAGTGAGACTCAGGGAAGAAATCAGCCCCAGCATTTT. The V gene is TRBV19, the J gene TRBJ1-5; D is perhaps TRBD1 (5 bases). V was clipped by 5 bases and J by 4 bases, with 15 bases between them. This CDR3 region has 15 residues. Germline CDR1 LNHDA, CDR2 SQIVND (reference sequence).

The chain is built from TRBV5-4 and TRBJ2-5; TRBD1 matches at 7 bases. CDR1 is SGHNT and CDR2 is YYREEE in the germline V gene (reference sequence). J was trimmed by 4 bases and V by 7 bases; bases with no gene match: 4. The CDR3 has 12 residues. The CDR3 sequence: CASEDRTETQYF. The DNA of the CDR3 is TGTGCCAGCGAGGACAGGACAGAGACCCAGTACTTC.

The genes are TRBV7-3 and TRBJ2-3; 8 bases align to TRBD1. Germline V gives CDR1 SGHTA, CDR2 FQGTGA. This CDR3 spans 14 amino acids. The trim removed 2 bases at V and 4 bases at J, leaving 2 bases unmatched. CDR3 sequence reads: CASSLQGAADTQYF. The CDR3 DNA sequence: TGTGCCAGCAGCTTACAGGGGGCGGCAGATACGCAGTATTTT.